This T cell receptor (beta chain) was observed in a study of cytomegalovirus exposure and HLA in healthy donors. Both 60 Vbeta primers and 13 Jbeta primers went into the PCR. TCRdb's copy holds only in-frame clones and misses some; the assay was immunoSEQ multiplex PCR. The sample lists under 200,000 clones; around 81% were seen once. CDR1 is MNHEY, CDR2 SMNVEV, per germline (reference sequence). The CDR3 totals 14 residues. V was clipped by 8 bases and J by 4 bases; unmatched bases: 10. The receptor comes from a man aged 25 to 40 in good health and CMV-seronegative. The sequenced material came from PBMCs. This chain links TRBV27 with TRBJ2-7, with 8 bases lining up with TRBD2. This CDR3 reads CASASGTSTYEQYF. For the CDR3, the DNA is TGTGCCAGCGCCTCCGGGACTAGTACGTACGAGCAGTACTTC.